Shown below are 23 T cell receptor beta chains from a single sample sequenced in a study of cytomegalovirus exposure and HLA in healthy donors. PCR was performed using 60 Vbeta and 13 Jbeta primers. TCRdb's copy holds only in-frame clones and misses some; the assay was immunoSEQ multiplex PCR. The repertoire consists of more than 150,000 clones, with about four fifths occurring once and the leading ten covering about 2.1%. The source material was PBMCs. These receptors were taken from a woman under 40 in good health and CMV-seronegative.

V and J are TRBV5-1 and TRBJ1-2; weak D call: TRBD1 (5 bases). The CDR3 is 14 residues long. Trimming cost V 5 bases and J 3 bases, with 14 bases left between them. Germline V gives CDR1 SGHRS, CDR2 YFSETQ. The CDR3 DNA sequence: TGCGCCAGCAGACGGACGACGGGGGACTATGGCTACACCTTC. Its translation: CASRRTTGDYGYTF.

This clone was seen just once. The chain uses TRBV7-3 and TRBJ1-1; 10 nucleotides match TRBD1. Germline loops: CDR1 SGHTA, CDR2 FQGTGA. The CDR3 runs to 14 residues. V was pared by 4 bases and J by 3 bases, with 2 bases of the junction left unmatched. CDR3 loop: CASSYGTGDTEAFF. The CDR3 coding sequence is TGTGCCAGCAGCTATGGGACAGGGGACACTGAAGCTTTCTTT. Full variable domain (remainder filled in from reference TRBV7-3 and TRBJ1-1): GAGVSQTPSNKVTEKGKYVELRCDPISGHTALYWYRQSLGQGPEFLIYFQGTGAADDSGLPNDRFFAVRPEGSVSTLKIQRTERGDSAVYLCASSYGTGDTEAFFGQGTRLTVV.

The chain couples TRBV9 to TRBJ1-2; a possible D gene is TRBD1 (5 bases). CDR1 and CDR2 (germline): SGDLS, YYNGEE. Between the trimmed V and J ends, which lost 0 bases and 6 bases, there was a span of 12 bases. This CDR3 comprises 14 residues. The DNA for the CDR3 is TGTGCCAGCAGCGTAGTTGACAGTTTGAATGGCTACACCTTC. Its protein product is CASSVVDSLNGYTF.

The sample holds one count of this clone. The rearrangement links TRBV9 to TRBJ2-1; TRBD2 matches 8 bases. V gave up 4 bases and J gave up 4 bases; unmatched junction bases: 7. The germline gives CDR1 SGDLS, CDR2 YYNGEE. The CDR3 covers 15 residues. CDR3 nucleotides: TGTGCCAGCAGCCTGGGAGCGGGGGTTTACAATGAGCAGTTCTTC. Translation gives CASSLGAGVYNEQFF.

In this sample, this clone turned up once. The CDR3 DNA sequence: TGCGCCAGCAGCTTGGGGAGGGGGCTGAATTCACCCCTCCACTTT. Protein product: CASSLGRGLNSPLHF. The chain employs TRBV5-1 and TRBJ1-6; 7 bases fit TRBD1. This CDR3 is 15 amino acids long. V gave up 0 bases and J gave up 7 bases; unmatched junction bases: 4. Germline V gene lookup returns CDR1 SGHRS and CDR2 YFSETQ.

The genes are TRBV5-1 and TRBJ1-2; D might be TRBD1 (5 bases). The germline V and J ends were trimmed by 0 bases and 0 bases, with 12 bases remaining between them. The CDR3 contains 16 residues. Germline CDR1 and CDR2: SGHRS and YFSETQ. The CDR3 protein is CASSLDGGRANYGYTF. In DNA, the CDR3 is TGCGCCAGCAGCTTGGACGGGGGACGAGCTAACTATGGCTACACCTTC.

This clone was observed a handful of times. The chain couples TRBV4-3 to TRBJ2-4; D is unresolved. The CDR3 runs to 13 residues. The V end was cut by 1 base, the J end by 12 bases, with 13 bases between. Per the germline V gene, CDR1 is LGHNA and CDR2 is YSLEER. CDR3 protein: CASSQVIAMPQYF. Here the CDR3 DNA reads TGCGCCAGCAGCCAAGTAATTGCGATGCCTCAGTACTTC.

This chain connects TRBV6-5 to TRBJ1-1, with 7 bases lining up with TRBD1. The germline CDR1 and CDR2 sequences are MNHEY and SVGAGI. The trim removed 6 bases at V and 8 bases at J, leaving 3 bases unmatched. The CDR3 covers 11 residues. In DNA form, the CDR3 reads TGTGCCAGCAGGACGGACAGGGAAGCTTTCTTT. Its protein product is CASRTDREAFF.

The genes are TRBV5-6 and TRBJ2-5; the match to TRBD2 covers 13 bases. The CDR3 loop spans 16 amino acids. Germline V gives CDR1 SGHDT, CDR2 YYEEEE. With 4 bases clipped from V and 5 bases from J, the junction kept 8 bases outside the gene matches. CDR3 coding DNA: TGTGCCAGCAGCCGGGGACTAGCGGGGTATGGGGAGACCCAGTACTTC. Translation: CASSRGLAGYGETQYF. The whole variable domain, remainder taken from reference TRBV5-6 and TRBJ2-5, is DAGVTQSPTHLIKTRGQQVTLRCSPKSGHDTVSWYQQALGQGPQFIFQYYEEEERQRGNFPDRFSGHQFPNYSSELNVNALLLGDSALYLCASSRGLAGYGETQYFGPGTRLLVL.

V is TRBV11-3 and J is TRBJ2-7; no reliable D call. Deletions cut 3 bases from V and 2 bases from J, with 20 bases between. This CDR3 comprises 17 residues. The V gene's germline CDR1 is SGHNT and CDR2 YENEEA. CDR3 sequence reads: CASSFQFWQPFTYEQYF. In DNA, the CDR3 is TGTGCCAGCAGCTTTCAATTCTGGCAACCGTTTACCTACGAGCAGTACTTC.

This clone was counted only a few times. This chain connects TRBV4-2 to TRBJ2-1, with 11 bases identical to TRBD2. The V gene end was trimmed by 3 bases and the J gene end by 7 bases; junction bases not matched to a gene: 8. Germline lookup yields CDR1 LGHNA and CDR2 YNFKEQ. The CDR3 totals 16 residues. As DNA, the CDR3 is TGTGCCAGCAGCCAGGATAGCGGGGGGGTCTGGAATGAGCAGTTCTTC. Translated, it gives CASSQDSGGVWNEQFF.

This clone was counted between two and nine times. This chain uses TRBV7-6 with TRBJ1-5, with no clear D. V lost 2 bases, J lost 0 bases, and 11 bases lay in between. The CDR3 spans 16 residues. Germline V gene data show CDR1 as SGHVS and CDR2 as FNYEAQ. CDR3 protein: CASSLTPNYSNQPQHF. CDR3 coding DNA: TGTGCCAGCAGCTTAACGCCCAACTATAGCAATCAGCCCCAGCATTTT.

This chain links TRBV15 with TRBJ1-2; 10 positions agree with TRBD1. CDR3 length: 15 residues. V was clipped by 3 bases and J by 3 bases; unmatched bases: 4. Germline assignment: CDR1 LNHNV and CDR2 YYDKDF (reference sequence). CDR3: CATSSGGQGDYGYTF. In DNA, the CDR3 is TGTGCCACCAGCAGCGGAGGACAGGGGGACTATGGCTACACCTTC. The variable domain in full, with the rest retrieved from reference TRBV15 and TRBJ1-2, is DAMVIQNPRYQVTQFGKPVTLSCSQTLNHNVMYWYQQKSSQAPKLLFHYYDKDFNNEADTPDNFQSRRPNTSFCFLDIRSPGLGDTAMYLCATSSGGQGDYGYTFGSGTRLTVV.

The chain couples TRBV6-5 to TRBJ2-7; maybe TRBD2 (6 bases). Trimming left V 11 bases short and J 5 bases short, with 16 bases between. Looked up from germline, CDR1 is MNHEY and CDR2 is SVGAGI. The CDR3 extends over 12 amino acids. The CDR3 nucleotides read TGTGCCGCAGGTTGGCGGGGCAACGAGCAGTACTTC. It yields the protein CAAGWRGNEQYF.

The chain employs TRBV27 and TRBJ2-5, with 9 bases lining up with TRBD1. CDR1 MNHEY and CDR2 SMNVEV come from the germline V gene (reference sequence). The CDR3 has 18 amino acids. J gave up 1 base and V 2 bases, and 11 bases lay outside the gene matches. CDR3 coding DNA: TGTGCCAGCAGTTTAAGAGCGTGGGACAGGGTTGTCCAAGAGACCCAGTACTTC. Translating gives CASSLRAWDRVVQETQYF.

The V call is TRBV20-1, the J call TRBJ2-1; tentative D call: TRBD2 (6 bases). The CDR3 runs to 11 residues. CDR1 is DFQATT, CDR2 SNEGSKA, per germline (reference sequence). V shed 6 bases and J shed 10 bases, with 13 bases lying between them. CDR3 loop: CSAGGGGEQFF. In DNA form, the CDR3 reads TGCAGTGCAGGAGGCGGAGGGGAGCAGTTCTTC.

The chain recombines TRBV5-4 with TRBJ2-1, with 11 positions matching TRBD2. Per the germline V gene, CDR1 is SGHNT and CDR2 is YYREEE (reference sequence). The CDR3 is 14 residues long. The V and J ends lost 4 bases and 5 bases, in that order; junction bases with no gene match: 2. This CDR3 is CASSQLAGDNEQFF. The CDR3 DNA sequence: TGTGCCAGCAGCCAACTAGCGGGGGACAATGAGCAGTTCTTC.

CDR3 DNA sequence: TGTGCCAGCAGCTCAGGACCACAGGGGGCTCGATATGGCTACACCTTC. Protein product: CASSSGPQGARYGYTF. This sequence joins TRBV27 and TRBJ1-2, with 9 bases aligning to TRBD1. Losses at the gene ends were 6 bases for V and 5 bases for J; bases not matched to a gene: 13. The CDR3 consists of 16 residues. CDR1 MNHEY and CDR2 SMNVEV come from the germline V gene (reference sequence).

The V call is TRBV9, the J call TRBJ2-7, with 9 bases matching TRBD2. From germline, CDR1 is SGDLS and CDR2 YYNGEE. This CDR3 contains 15 residues. Trimming cost V 3 bases and J 6 bases; bases outside gene matches: 10. The CDR3: CASSGTAGTSSEQYF. The CDR3 DNA follows: TGTGCCAGCAGCGGAACAGCCGGGACTAGCTCCGAGCAGTACTTC.

The chain employs TRBV29-1 and TRBJ2-3; TRBD2 agrees at 9 bases. CDR1 SQVTM and CDR2 ANQGSEA come from the germline V gene. J was trimmed by 1 base and V by 7 bases; bases with no gene match: 9. The CDR3 totals 15 residues. The CDR3 loop is CSGRASGEGTDTQYF. In DNA, the CDR3 is TGCAGCGGCCGAGCTAGCGGGGAGGGCACAGATACGCAGTATTTT.

This clone was picked up a small number of times. The gene calls are TRBV7-2 and TRBJ2-5; D is undetermined. Germline CDR1 reads SGHTA; CDR2 reads FQGNSA. The CDR3 consists of 13 residues. The ends were cut back, 3 bases at V and 3 bases at J, with 8 bases in the middle. The CDR3 spells CASSFPSEETQYF. CDR3 bases: TGTGCCAGCAGCTTTCCCAGCGAAGAGACCCAGTACTTC.

J is TRBJ2-7 and V is TRBV18; TRBD2 aligns across 16 bases. CDR3 length: 17 amino acids. V lost 4 bases to trimming and J lost 0 bases; unmatched junction nucleotides: 3. Germline CDR1 is KGHSH and CDR2 is LQKENI. CDR3 nucleotides: TGTGCCAGCTCACAGGGACTAGCGGGGGGGGCCTCCTACGAGCAGTACTTC. It is translated as CASSQGLAGGASYEQYF.

Regarding this clone: A much larger clone lies one base from this, so it may be a read error. The chain employs TRBV6-4 and TRBJ1-1, with D hard to call. Between the trimmed V and J ends, which lost 4 bases and 1 base, there was a span of 7 bases. Germline V gene lookup returns CDR1 MRHNA and CDR2 SNTAGT. This CDR3 has 13 residues. The CDR3 loop is CASSAEENTEAFF. CDR3 DNA sequence: TGTGCCAGCAGTGCCGAGGAGAACACTGAAGCTTTCTTT.